This is a list of T cell receptor beta chains from one sample in a study of blood T cells in healthy people across ages. Using its own MiXCR run on the 5' RACE reads, TCRdb lists one record per CDR3 protein. In the table there are 850,000 to 1,100,000 distinct CDR3 sequences, more than 30% of which are singletons. The sequencing input was blood. Source of these receptors: a man between 18 and 35 years old in good health. The CDR3 runs from the conserved cysteine through the conserved F or W. The order of the fields is J gene, V gene, CDR3 protein.

TRBJ2-7 TRBV20-1 CSARDAEGGEQYF
. TRBV5-1 CASSGQGATDYEQYF
TRBJ2-3 TRBV7-9 CASSLEYGTDTQYF
TRBJ2-3 TRBV5-5 CASSLARQATDTQYF
TRBJ2-1 TRBV28 CASGLVSRQEQFF
TRBJ2-2 TRBV20-1 CSASRQENTGELFF
TRBJ1-1 TRBV4-3 CASSQEGGHTEAFF
TRBJ2-5 TRBV20-1 CSARDIRNAGETQYF
TRBJ1-2 TRBV18 CASSPAQDDYGYTF
TRBJ1-2 TRBV6-1 CASRDPGQPFYGYTF
TRBJ1-2 TRBV9 CASSTTGKGGYTF
TRBJ2-3 TRBV11-1 CASSRVGSADTQYF
. TRBV7-2 CASRQGTGGIQYF
TRBJ2-1 TRBV4-1 CASSPLGLASYNEQFF
TRBJ1-2 TRBV25-1 CASTANSNYGYTF
TRBJ2-3 TRBV20-1 CSASASGGPDTQYF
TRBJ1-5 TRBV24-1 CATSLGGRRVPQHF
TRBJ1-2 TRBV12-3/TRBV12-4 CASTSGGQGAAGYTF